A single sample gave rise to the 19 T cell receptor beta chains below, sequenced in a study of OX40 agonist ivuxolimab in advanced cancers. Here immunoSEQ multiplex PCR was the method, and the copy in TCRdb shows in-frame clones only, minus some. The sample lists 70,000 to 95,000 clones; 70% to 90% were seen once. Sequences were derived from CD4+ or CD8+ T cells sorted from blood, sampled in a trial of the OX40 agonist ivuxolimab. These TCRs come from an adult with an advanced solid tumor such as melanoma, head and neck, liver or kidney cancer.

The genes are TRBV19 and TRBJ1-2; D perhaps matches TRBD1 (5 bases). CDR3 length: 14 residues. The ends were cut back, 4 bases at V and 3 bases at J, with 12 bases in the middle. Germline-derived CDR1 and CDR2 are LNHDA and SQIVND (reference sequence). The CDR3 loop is CASSRLGEDYGYTF. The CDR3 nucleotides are TGTGCCAGTAGTAGACTGGGGGAGGACTATGGCTACACCTTC.

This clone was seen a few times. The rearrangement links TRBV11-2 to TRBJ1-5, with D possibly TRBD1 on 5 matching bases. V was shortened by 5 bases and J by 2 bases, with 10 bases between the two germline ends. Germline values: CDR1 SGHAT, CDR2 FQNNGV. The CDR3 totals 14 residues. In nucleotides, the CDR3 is TGTGCCAGCAGCCCCGGGGGAGGCAATCAGCCCCAGCATTTT. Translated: CASSPGGGNQPQHF.

CDR3 bases: TGTGCCAGCAGCTTAGGATACGGGGAGGACACTGAAGCTTTCTTT. It encodes CASSLGYGEDTEAFF. V gene TRBV11-3 combines with J gene TRBJ1-1; D remains unclear. The CDR3 extends over 15 amino acids. The germline V gene encodes CDR1 SGHNT and CDR2 YENEEA. V was shortened by 1 base and J by 3 bases, with 12 bases between the two germline ends.

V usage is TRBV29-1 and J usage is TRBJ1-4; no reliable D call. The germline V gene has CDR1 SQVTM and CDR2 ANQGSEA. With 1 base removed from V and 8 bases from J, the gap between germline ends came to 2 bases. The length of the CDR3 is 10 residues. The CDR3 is CSVEAEKLFF. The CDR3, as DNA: TGCAGCGTTGAAGCCGAAAAACTGTTTTTT.

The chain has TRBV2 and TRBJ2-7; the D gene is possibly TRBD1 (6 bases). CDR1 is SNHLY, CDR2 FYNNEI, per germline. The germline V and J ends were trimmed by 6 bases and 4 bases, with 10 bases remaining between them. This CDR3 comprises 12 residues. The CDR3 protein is CASRATGYEQYF. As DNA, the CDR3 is TGTGCCAGCAGGGCGACAGGATACGAGCAGTACTTC.

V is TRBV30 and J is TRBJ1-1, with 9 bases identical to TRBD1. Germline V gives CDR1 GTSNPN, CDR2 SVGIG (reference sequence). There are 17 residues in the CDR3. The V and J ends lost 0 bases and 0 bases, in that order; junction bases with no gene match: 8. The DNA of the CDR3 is TGTGCCTGGAGTGTCCCGGGACAGGGACCGTTGAACACTGAAGCTTTCTTT. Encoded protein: CAWSVPGQGPLNTEAFF.

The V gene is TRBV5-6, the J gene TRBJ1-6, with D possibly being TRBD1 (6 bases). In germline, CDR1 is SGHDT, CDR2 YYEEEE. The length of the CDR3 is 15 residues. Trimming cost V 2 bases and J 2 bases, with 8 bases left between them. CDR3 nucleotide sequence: TGTGCCAGCAGCTTTGGGGGGCCCTATAATTCACCCCTCCACTTT. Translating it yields CASSFGGPYNSPLHF.

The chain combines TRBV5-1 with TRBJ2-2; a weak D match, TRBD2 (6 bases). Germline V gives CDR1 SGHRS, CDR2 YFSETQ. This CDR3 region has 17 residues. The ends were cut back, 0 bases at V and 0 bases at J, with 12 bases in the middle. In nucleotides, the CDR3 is TGCGCCAGCAGCTTGGCCGGGCTAGCGACGAACACCGGGGAGCTGTTTTTT. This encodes CASSLAGLATNTGELFF.

CDR3 residues: CASIKQAEAFF. The CDR3 nucleotides are TGTGCCAGCATTAAACAGGCTGAAGCTTTCTTT. This chain uses TRBV25-1 with TRBJ1-1; D perhaps matches TRBD1 (5 bases). The V gene lost 7 bases and the J gene lost 6 bases, with 9 bases spanning the gap. Germline loops: CDR1 MGHDK, CDR2 SYGVNS. The CDR3 has 11 amino acids.

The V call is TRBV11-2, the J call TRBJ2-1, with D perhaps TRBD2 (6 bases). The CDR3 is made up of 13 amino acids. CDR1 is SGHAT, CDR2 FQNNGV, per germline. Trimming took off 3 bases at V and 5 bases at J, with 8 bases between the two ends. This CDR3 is CASSLGLNNEQFF. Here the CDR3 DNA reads TGTGCCAGCAGCTTGGGACTGAACAATGAGCAGTTCTTC.

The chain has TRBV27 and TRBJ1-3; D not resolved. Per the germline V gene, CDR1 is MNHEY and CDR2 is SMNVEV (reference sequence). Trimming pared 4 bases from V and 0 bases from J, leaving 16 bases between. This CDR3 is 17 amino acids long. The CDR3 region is CASSSLADYNSGNTIYF. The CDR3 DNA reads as TGTGCCAGCAGTTCCCTGGCCGACTACAACTCTGGAAACACCATATATTTT.

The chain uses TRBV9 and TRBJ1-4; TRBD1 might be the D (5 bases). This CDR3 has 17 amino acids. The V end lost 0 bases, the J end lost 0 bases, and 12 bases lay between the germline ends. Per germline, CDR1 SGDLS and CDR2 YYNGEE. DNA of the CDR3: TGTGCCAGCAGCGTAGCCGGCGGGGCGGCAACTAATGAAAAACTGTTTTTT. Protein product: CASSVAGGAATNEKLFF.

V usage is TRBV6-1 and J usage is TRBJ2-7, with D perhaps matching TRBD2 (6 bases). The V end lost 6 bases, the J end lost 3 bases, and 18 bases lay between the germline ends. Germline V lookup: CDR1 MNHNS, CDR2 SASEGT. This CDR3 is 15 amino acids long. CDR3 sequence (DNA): TGTGCCAGCAGGTCCGGGTCCGCGGGAAGCTACGAGCAGTACTTC. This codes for CASRSGSAGSYEQYF.

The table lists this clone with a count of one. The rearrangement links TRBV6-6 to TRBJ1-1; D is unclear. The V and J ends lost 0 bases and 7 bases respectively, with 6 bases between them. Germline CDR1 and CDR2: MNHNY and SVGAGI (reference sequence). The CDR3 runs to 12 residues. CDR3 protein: CASSYSRGEAFF. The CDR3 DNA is TGTGCCAGCAGTTACTCGCGGGGTGAAGCTTTCTTT.

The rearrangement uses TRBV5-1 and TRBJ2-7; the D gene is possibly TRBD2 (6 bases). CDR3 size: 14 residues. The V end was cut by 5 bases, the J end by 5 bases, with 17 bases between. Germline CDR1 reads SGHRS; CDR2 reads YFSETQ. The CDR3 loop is CASSESAGGNEQYF. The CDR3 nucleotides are TGCGCCAGCAGTGAGTCAGCGGGTGGAAACGAGCAGTACTTC. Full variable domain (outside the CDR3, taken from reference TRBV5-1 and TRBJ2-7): KAGVTQTPRYLIKTRGQQVTLSCSPISGHRSVSWYQQTPGQGLQFLFEYFSETQRNKGNFPGRFSGRQFSNSRSEMNVSTLELGDSALYLCASSESAGGNEQYFGPGTRLTVT.

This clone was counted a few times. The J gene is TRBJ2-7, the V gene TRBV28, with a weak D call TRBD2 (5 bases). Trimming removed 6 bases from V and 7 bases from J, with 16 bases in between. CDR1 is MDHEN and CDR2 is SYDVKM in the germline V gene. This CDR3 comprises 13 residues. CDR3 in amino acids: CASSPLGGQEQYF. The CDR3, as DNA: TGTGCCAGCAGCCCCTTAGGAGGTCAAGAGCAGTACTTC.

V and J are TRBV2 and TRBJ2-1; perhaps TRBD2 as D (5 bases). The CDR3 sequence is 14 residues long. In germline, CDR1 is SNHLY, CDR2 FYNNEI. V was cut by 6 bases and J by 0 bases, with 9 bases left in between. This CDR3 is CASSRGFSYNEQFF. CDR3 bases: TGTGCCAGCAGCCGCGGGTTCTCCTACAATGAGCAGTTCTTC.

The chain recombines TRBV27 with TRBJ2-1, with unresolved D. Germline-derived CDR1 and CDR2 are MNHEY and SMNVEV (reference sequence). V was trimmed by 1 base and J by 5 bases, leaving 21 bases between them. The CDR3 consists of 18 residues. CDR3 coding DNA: TGTGCCAGCAGTTTATGGGCTAGATTTTCTACATGGAACAATGAGCAGTTCTTC. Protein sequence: CASSLWARFSTWNNEQFF.

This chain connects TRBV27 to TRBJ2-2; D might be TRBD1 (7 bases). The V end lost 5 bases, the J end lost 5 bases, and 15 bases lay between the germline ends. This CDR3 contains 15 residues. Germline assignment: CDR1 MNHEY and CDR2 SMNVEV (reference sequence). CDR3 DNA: TGTGCCAGCAGTGGAGGGGACAGAGAGACCGGGGAGCTGTTTTTT. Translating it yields CASSGGDRETGELFF.